The 12 T cell receptor beta chains below all came from one sample that was sequenced in a study of T cells in Graves' hyperthyroidism and ophthalmopathy. Regions amplified from RNA transcripts were the TCR beta CDR3 regions. RT-PCR in the first round (using the HTBI primer set) targeted the TCR CDR3. TCRdb reanalysed the multiplex PCR reads using MiXCR and keeps one entry per CDR3 protein. In the table there are roughly 500,000 distinct CDR3 sequences, about 45% of which are singletons. The sequenced material came from peripheral blood or thyroid tissue (not recorded which). The source is an adult woman with Graves' disease, either hyperthyroidism or ophthalmopathy (not recorded which).

This clonotype was seen only once. The V call is TRBV15, the J call TRBJ2-7; 9 bases are shared with TRBD1. The length of the CDR3 is 20 residues. Trimming took 10 bases from V and 3 from J; bases not matched to a gene: 28. The germline gives CDR1 LNHNV, CDR2 YYDKDF (reference sequence). The CDR3 sequence is CASTNLAGSLETGGVYEQYF. The DNA for the CDR3 is TGTGCCAGCACCAACCTGGCTGGCTCACTGGAGACAGGGGGTGTCTACGAGCAGTACTTC.

This clonotype was counted many times. The gene calls are TRBV4-2 and TRBJ1-2; D gene ambiguous. CDR1 is LGHNA, CDR2 YNFKEQ, per germline. Trimming cost V 4 bases and J 4 bases, with 7 bases left between them. The length of the CDR3 is 12 residues. CDR3 in DNA: TGTGCCAGCAGCCTTTCCGTCTATGGCTACACCTTC. This sequence encodes CASSLSVYGYTF.

This clonotype is a singleton in its sample. The chain joins TRBV13 to TRBJ2-5; TRBD2 agrees at 14 bases. With V trimmed by 5 bases and J by 9 bases, 8 bases remained unmatched. CDR3 size: 15 residues. CDR1 and CDR2 (germline): PRHDT, FYEKMQ (reference sequence). The CDR3 DNA sequence: TGTGCCAGCAGCCTGGGACTAGCGGGGGCTTCGTCCCAGTACTTC. It yields the protein CASSLGLAGASSQYF.

This clonotype was seen a handful of times. The rearrangement joins TRBV10-3 to TRBJ1-2; tentative D call: TRBD1 (5 bases). Germline V gives CDR1 ENHRY, CDR2 SYGVKD. This CDR3 is 15 amino acids long. The germline V and J ends were trimmed by 4 bases and 6 bases, with 18 bases remaining between them. The DNA of the CDR3 is TGTGCCATCAGTGCTTACGTTGGAGGGGACGATGGCTACACCTTC. Its translation is CAISAYVGGDDGYTF.

This clonotype was detected a few times. The chain is built from TRBV4-1 and TRBJ1-5, with 9 bases fitting TRBD1. V was pared by 3 bases and J by 4 bases, with 7 bases of the junction left unmatched. CDR3 length equals 16 residues. CDR1 and CDR2 (germline): MGHRA, YSYEKL. The CDR3 region is CASSQAPGQGNQPQHF. The DNA for the CDR3 is TGCGCCAGCAGCCAGGCCCCGGGACAGGGAAATCAGCCCCAGCATTTT.

This chain connects TRBV7-9 to TRBJ1-2, with 7 positions matching TRBD1. Germline loops: CDR1 SEHNR, CDR2 FQNEAQ (reference sequence). With 6 bases clipped from V and 7 bases from J, the junction kept 17 bases outside the gene matches. The CDR3 is made up of 16 amino acids. CDR3 coding DNA: TGTGCCAGCAGACATCCGGGACAGTCGTTTCCTGGTGGCTACACCTTC. Protein product: CASRHPGQSFPGGYTF.

The J gene is TRBJ2-7, the V gene TRBV5-5; D might be TRBD2 (7 bases). Per germline, CDR1 SGHKS and CDR2 YYEKEE (reference sequence). Trimming removed 6 bases at V and 5 bases at J, with 21 bases between. There are 15 residues in the CDR3. The CDR3 DNA reads as TGTGCCAGCACCCTAGGGGGGGCCCGATCAAACGAGCAGTACTTC. As protein: CASTLGGARSNEQYF. Filled out from reference TRBV5-5 and TRBJ2-7, the complete variable domain reads DAGVTQSPTHLIKTRGQQVTLRCSPISGHKSVSWYQQVLGQGPQFIFQYYEKEERGRGNFPDRFSARQFPNYSSELNVNALLLGDSALYLCASTLGGARSNEQYFGPGTRLTVT.

Concerning this clonotype itself: A much larger clone differs by one base, so this may be a read error. The chain joins TRBV4-1 to TRBJ2-2; D is unclear. Germline V gives CDR1 MGHRA, CDR2 YSYEKL. The CDR3 covers 14 residues. V was cut by 1 base and J by 4 bases, with 7 bases left in between. The CDR3 sequence: CASSQGDFTGELFF. The CDR3 nucleotides are TGCGCCAGCAGCCAAGGAGATTTCACCGGGGAGCTGTTTTTT.

The chain carries TRBV7-2 and TRBJ2-7; TRBD2 matches at 9 bases. This CDR3 is built from 16 residues. Germline-derived CDR1 and CDR2 are SGHTA and FQGNSA. The V segment lost 6 bases and the J segment 2 bases; nucleotides outside the gene matches: 11. The CDR3 sequence is CASSQPGLAGPYEQYF. The CDR3 bases are TGTGCCAGCAGTCAGCCGGGACTAGCTGGGCCCTACGAGCAGTACTTC.

The V call is TRBV4-1, the J call TRBJ2-7; 10 nucleotides match TRBD1. The germline V gene encodes CDR1 MGHRA and CDR2 YSYEKL. The CDR3 loop spans 15 amino acids. V lost 4 bases, J lost 5 bases, and 8 bases stayed unmatched. CDR3 loop: CASSPTGQGFHEQYF. As DNA, the CDR3 is TGCGCCAGCAGCCCAACGGGACAGGGGTTCCACGAGCAGTACTTC.

Points on this clonotype: A much larger clonotype is one base distant, so this may be a read error. The gene calls are TRBV7-2 and TRBJ1-3, with no clear D. Germline assignment: CDR1 SGHTA and CDR2 FQGNSA. This CDR3 region has 15 residues. The CDR3 loop is CASSRRDRSGNTIYF. The DNA of the CDR3 is TGCGCCAGCAGCCGCCGCGACCGCTCTGGAAACACCATATATTTT.

This chain uses TRBV5-1 with TRBJ2-6; the match to TRBD2 covers 8 bases. This CDR3 region has 20 residues. Trimming removed 4 bases from V and 4 bases from J; junction bases left unmatched: 19. Per the germline V gene, CDR1 is SGHRS and CDR2 is YFSETQ. Here the CDR3 DNA reads TGCGCCAGCAGCCCCGGGACTAGGCAATGGACTAGACCCGGGGCCAACGTCCTGACTTTC. This encodes CASSPGTRQWTRPGANVLTF.